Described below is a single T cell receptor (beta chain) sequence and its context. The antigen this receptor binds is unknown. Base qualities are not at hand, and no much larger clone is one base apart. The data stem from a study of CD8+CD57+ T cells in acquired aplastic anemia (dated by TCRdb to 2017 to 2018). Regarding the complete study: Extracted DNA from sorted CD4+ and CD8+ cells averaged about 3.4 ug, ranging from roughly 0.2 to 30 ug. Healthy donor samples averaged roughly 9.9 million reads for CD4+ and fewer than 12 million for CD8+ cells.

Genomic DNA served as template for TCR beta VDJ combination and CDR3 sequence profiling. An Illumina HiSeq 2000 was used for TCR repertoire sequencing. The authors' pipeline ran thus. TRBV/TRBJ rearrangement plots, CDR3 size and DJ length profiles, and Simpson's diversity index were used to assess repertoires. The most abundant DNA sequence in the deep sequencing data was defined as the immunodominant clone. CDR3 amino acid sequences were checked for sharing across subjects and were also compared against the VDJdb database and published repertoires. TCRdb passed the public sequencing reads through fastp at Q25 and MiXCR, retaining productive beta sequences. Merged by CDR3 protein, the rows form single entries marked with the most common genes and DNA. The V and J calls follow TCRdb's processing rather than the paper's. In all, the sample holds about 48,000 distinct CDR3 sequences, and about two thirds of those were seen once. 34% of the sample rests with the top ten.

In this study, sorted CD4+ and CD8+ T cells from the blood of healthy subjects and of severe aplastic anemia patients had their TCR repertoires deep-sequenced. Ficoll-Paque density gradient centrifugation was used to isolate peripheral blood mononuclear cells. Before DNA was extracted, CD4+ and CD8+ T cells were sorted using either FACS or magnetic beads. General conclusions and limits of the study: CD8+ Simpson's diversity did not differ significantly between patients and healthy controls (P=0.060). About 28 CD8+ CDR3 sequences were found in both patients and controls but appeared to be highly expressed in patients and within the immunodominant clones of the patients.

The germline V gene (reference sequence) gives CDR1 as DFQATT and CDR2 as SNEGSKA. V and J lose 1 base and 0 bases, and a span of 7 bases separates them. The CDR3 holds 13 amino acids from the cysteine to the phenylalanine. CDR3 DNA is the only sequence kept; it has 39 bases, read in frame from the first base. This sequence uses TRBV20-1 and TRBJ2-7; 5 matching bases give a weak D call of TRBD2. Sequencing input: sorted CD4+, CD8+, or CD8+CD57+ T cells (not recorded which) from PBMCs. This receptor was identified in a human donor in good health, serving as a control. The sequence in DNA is TGCAGTGCTAGAGTAGCGCGCTCCTACGAGCAGTACTTC. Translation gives CSARVARSYEQYF.